This T cell receptor beta chain appears in the sequencing data of a study of blood T cell repertoires in COVID-19. The method was immunoSEQ multiplex PCR; TCRdb's version includes in-frame clones alone and lacks a portion of them. The sample carries over 200,000 clones, roughly 90% recorded once. The V and J ends lost 3 bases and 1 base, in that order; junction bases with no gene match: 6. Germline loops: CDR1 MGHRA, CDR2 YSYEKL. The CDR3 runs 17 residues. The source of this sequence is a man aged 40-49 years who had recovered from COVID-19. Sequencing used PBMCs or T cells enriched from blood (not recorded which). The chain carries TRBV4-1 and TRBJ1-2; 12 bases agree with TRBD1. CDR3 residues: CASSQGQGARINYGYTF. The CDR3 region has the DNA TGCGCCAGCAGCCAGGGACAGGGGGCGAGAATTAACTATGGCTACACCTTC.